One sample yielded the 23 T cell receptor beta chains listed below, sequenced in a study of control samples from healthy donors and cancer patients. Using immunoSEQ multiplex PCR, the repertoire was profiled, and TCRdb retains in-frame clones only, with some absent. The table has about 150,000 clones, roughly 94% seen once. The sample taken for sequencing was blood. Source of these receptors: a man aged 40-49 years in good health.

The V and J genes are TRBV14 and TRBJ1-1; 7 bases align to TRBD1. V dropped 4 bases and J dropped 4; count of bases not matched to a gene: 6. Germline lookup yields CDR1 SGHDN and CDR2 FVKESK. This CDR3 spans 14 amino acids. This chain's CDR3 is CASSRQGGSTEAFF. CDR3 DNA sequence: TGTGCCAGCAGCCGACAGGGAGGAAGCACTGAAGCTTTCTTT. Using reference TRBV14 and TRBJ1-1 for the parts outside the CDR3, the full variable domain is EAGVTQFPSHSVIEKGQTVTLRCDPISGHDNLYWYRRVMGKEIKFLLHFVKESKQDESGMPNNRFLAERTGGTYSTLKVQPAELEDSGVYFCASSRQGGSTEAFFGQGTRLTVV.

The J gene is TRBJ1-4, the V gene TRBV30, with D possibly being TRBD1 (5 bases). The CDR3 extends over 18 amino acids. Germline CDR1 and CDR2: GTSNPN and SVGIG (reference sequence). V lost 1 base and J 5 bases, leaving 23 bases between the germline ends. The CDR3 sequence is CAWSGPGLSLGENEKLFF. The DNA for the CDR3 is TGTGCCTGGAGTGGGCCGGGCCTTTCCCTGGGGGAAAATGAAAAACTGTTTTTT.

This clone was seen once. The CDR3 nucleotides read TGTGCCTGGAGTGCGGGACTTACTAATGAAAAACTGTTTTTT. Translation: CAWSAGLTNEKLFF. The rearrangement links TRBV30 to TRBJ1-4; D is possibly TRBD1 (5 bases). The CDR3 covers 14 residues. The germline V and J ends were trimmed by 1 base and 2 bases, with 8 bases remaining between them. Germline V CDR1 and CDR2: GTSNPN, SVGIG (reference sequence).

A remark on this clone: At one boundary the junction diverges from the germline segment, which might be a read error. This chain uses TRBV12-5 with TRBJ2-2, with D possibly TRBD1 on 6 matching bases. The CDR3 is made up of 17 amino acids. Germline V gene sequence: CDR1 LGHNT, CDR2 FRNRAP. The CDR3 loop is CASGLGRDTLRHRGAVF. The CDR3 bases are TGTGCTAGTGGTTTGGGTCGGGACACCTTACGGCACCGGGGAGCTGTTTTT.

This clone was seen just once. This rearrangement joins TRBV3-1 (or the pseudogene TRBV3-2) to TRBJ2-3, with no clear D. Germline values: CDR1 LGHDT, CDR2 YNNKEL (reference sequence). Trimming removed 3 bases from V and 3 bases from J, with 7 bases in between. The CDR3 covers 13 residues. The CDR3 nucleotides read TGTGCCAGCAGCCAGGGTGGAACAGATACGCAGTATTTT. Its translation: CASSQGGTDTQYF.

CDR3 protein: CASSQDRTVNIQYF. CDR3 bases: TGTGCCAGCAGCCAAGATCGGACGGTAAACATTCAGTACTTC. This chain links TRBV14 with TRBJ2-4, with D unresolved. This CDR3 is built from 14 residues. Germline CDR1 is SGHDN and CDR2 is FVKESK. The ends were cut back, 0 bases at V and 6 bases at J, with 9 bases in the middle.

The V call is TRBV9, the J call TRBJ1-1; no reliable D call. This CDR3 is 17 amino acids long. Germline loops: CDR1 SGDLS, CDR2 YYNGEE. Between the trimmed V and J ends, which lost 4 bases and 7 bases, there was a span of 26 bases. The CDR3 coding sequence is TGTGCCAGCAGCTCAACCAAGGCTGTACCAATTCGGGGTGAAGCTTTCTTT. It yields the protein CASSSTKAVPIRGEAFF. The full variable domain, with the rest looked up from reference TRBV9 and TRBJ1-1, is DSGVTQTPKHLITATGQRVTLRCSPRSGDLSVYWYQQSLDQGLQFLIQYYNGEERAKGNILERFSAQQFPDLHSELNLSSLELGDSALYFCASSSTKAVPIRGEAFFGQGTRLTVV.

The chain is built from TRBV21-1 and TRBJ2-1; TRBD2, the D gene given by the table, was not confirmed from the DNA. TRBV21-1 is designated a pseudogene. The CDR3 covers 15 residues. This CDR3 is CASSKGPREDNEQFF. CDR3 DNA sequence: TGTGCCAGCAGCAAAGGTCCCAGGGAGGACAATGAGCAGTTCTTC.

The V and J genes are TRBV9 and TRBJ1-2; no firm D call. CDR3 length: 11 amino acids. From germline, CDR1 is SGDLS and CDR2 YYNGEE. V lost 4 bases and J 8 bases, leaving 9 bases between the germline ends. The CDR3 sequence: CASSTVDGYTF. The CDR3 DNA reads TGTGCCAGCAGCACTGTCGACGGCTACACCTTC.

The genes are TRBV28 and TRBJ1-1; 7 bases align to TRBD1. The CDR3 totals 11 residues. CDR1 and CDR2 (germline): MDHEN, SYDVKM. Losses at the gene ends were 10 bases for V and 5 bases for J; bases not matched to a gene: 4. In DNA, the CDR3 is TGTGCCACCATACAGGGGACTGAAGCTTTCTTT. It translates to CATIQGTEAFF.

In regard to this clone: Different DNA sequences within this sample yield the same CDR3. The genes are TRBV5-1 and TRBJ1-2, with 8 bases aligning to TRBD1. CDR3 size: 14 residues. Unmatched junction bases numbered 4, after V lost 4 bases and J lost 2 bases. The V gene's germline CDR1 is SGHRS and CDR2 YFSETQ. The CDR3 bases are TGCGCCAGCAGCCCGACAGGGGACAACTATGGCTACACCTTC. Translation gives CASSPTGDNYGYTF.

The chain combines TRBV7-9 with TRBJ1-2; TRBD1 matches 10 bases. The CDR3 has 15 residues. CDR1 is SEHNR, CDR2 FQNEAQ, per germline (reference sequence). With V trimmed by 5 bases and J by 4 bases, 7 bases remained unmatched. CDR3 residues: CASSPGGQGVYGYTF. The CDR3 DNA follows: TGTGCCAGCAGCCCCGGCGGACAGGGGGTCTATGGCTACACCTTC. Drawing the rest from reference TRBV7-9 and TRBJ1-2, the complete variable domain is DTGVSQNPRHKITKRGQNVTFRCDPISEHNRLYWYRQTLGQGPEFLTYFQNEAQLEKSRLLSDRFSAERPKGSFSTLEIQRTEQGDSAMYLCASSPGGQGVYGYTFGSGTRLTVV.

The chain's CDR3 is CASRETWDQPQHF. Here the CDR3 DNA reads TGTGCCAGCAGGGAAACATGGGATCAGCCCCAGCATTTT. The rearrangement joins TRBV2 to TRBJ1-5; no firm D call. Trimming removed 6 bases from V and 5 bases from J, with 11 bases in between. Germline V lookup: CDR1 SNHLY, CDR2 FYNNEI. CDR3 size: 13 residues.

J is TRBJ1-5 and V is TRBV18, with 9 positions matching TRBD1. V lost 4 bases to trimming and J lost 4 bases; unmatched junction nucleotides: 11. CDR1 is KGHSH, CDR2 LQKENI, per germline. CDR3 length equals 17 residues. CDR3 sequence (DNA): TGTGCCAGCTCACGAACGGGCACGACAGGGGGGAATCAGCCCCAGCATTTT. This encodes CASSRTGTTGGNQPQHF. The whole variable domain, remainder taken from reference TRBV18 and TRBJ1-5, is NAGVMQNPRHLVRRRGQEARLRCSPMKGHSHVYWYRQLPEEGLKFMVYLQKENIIDESGMPKERFSAEFPKEGPSILRIQQVVRGDSAAYFCASSRTGTTGGNQPQHFGDGTRLSIL.

V gene TRBV6-5 combines with J gene TRBJ1-6; TRBD1 agrees at 7 bases. This CDR3 has 14 amino acids. The germline gives CDR1 MNHEY, CDR2 SVGAGI. V was pared by 5 bases and J by 5 bases, with 3 bases of the junction left unmatched. The CDR3 DNA reads as TGTGCCAGCAGTCGGGACAGAGATAATTCACCCCTCCACTTT. Encoded protein: CASSRDRDNSPLHF.

V is TRBV6-2 or TRBV6-3 and J is TRBJ2-5; D is possibly TRBD2 (6 bases). The CDR3 is 12 residues long. Trimming took off 5 bases at V and 4 bases at J, with 8 bases between the two ends. Germline V gene data show CDR1 as MNHEY and CDR2 as SVGEGT. The CDR3 region is CASSVGGETQYF. CDR3 DNA sequence: TGTGCCAGCAGTGTGGGGGGAGAGACCCAGTACTTC.

The V gene is TRBV15, the J gene TRBJ2-3; D might be TRBD2 (6 bases). V lost 1 base and J lost 2, with 10 bases in between. CDR1 and CDR2 (germline): LNHNV, YYDKDF (reference sequence). The CDR3 length is 15 residues. CDR3: CATSRGGVLTDTQYF. CDR3 in DNA: TGTGCCACCAGCAGAGGCGGGGTCCTCACAGATACGCAGTATTTT. The variable domain in full, with the rest retrieved from reference TRBV15 and TRBJ2-3, is DAMVIQNPRYQVTQFGKPVTLSCSQTLNHNVMYWYQQKSSQAPKLLFHYYDKDFNNEADTPDNFQSRRPNTSFCFLDIRSPGLGDTAMYLCATSRGGVLTDTQYFGPGTRLTVL.

The chain joins TRBV4-3 to TRBJ2-1, with 12 nucleotides matching TRBD1. With V trimmed by 3 bases and J by 6 bases, 6 bases remained unmatched. Germline V lookup: CDR1 LGHNA, CDR2 YSLEER. The CDR3 runs to 16 residues. CDR3 DNA sequence: TGCGCCAGCAGCCATTCCGGGACAGGGGGCATCAATGAGCAGTTCTTC. This gives the protein CASSHSGTGGINEQFF.

The rearrangement uses TRBV6-5 and TRBJ1-3; possibly TRBD1 for D (5 bases). Germline V lookup: CDR1 MNHEY, CDR2 SVGAGI. With 10 bases removed from V and 2 bases from J, the gap between germline ends came to 15 bases. This CDR3 is 14 amino acids long. CDR3 protein: CATRDQRAGNTIYF. The DNA for the CDR3 is TGTGCCACCCGGGACCAAAGAGCTGGAAACACCATATATTTT.

J is TRBJ1-6 and V is TRBV6-4; D call uncertain. The V and J ends lost 5 bases and 7 bases respectively, with 9 bases between them. The germline CDR1 and CDR2 sequences are MRHNA and SNTAGT. The CDR3 has 13 amino acids. The CDR3 protein is CASSSNSNSPLHF. The CDR3 bases are TGTGCCAGCAGTTCCAACAGCAATTCACCCCTCCACTTT.

The chain uses TRBV7-2 and TRBJ1-5; no clear D. Germline V lookup: CDR1 SGHTA, CDR2 FQGNSA. CDR3 length: 15 amino acids. V lost 5 bases, J lost 6 bases, and 17 bases lay in between. As DNA, the CDR3 is TGTGCCAGCAGCCCGACGGCAGTTCTCAGTCAGCCCCAGCATTTT. As protein: CASSPTAVLSQPQHF.

The V call is TRBV28, the J call TRBJ1-4; D is unresolved. Germline V CDR1 and CDR2: MDHEN, SYDVKM. V lost 1 base and J 8 bases, leaving 17 bases between the germline ends. The CDR3 has 16 residues. As DNA, the CDR3 is TGTGCCAGCAGTTTATCGCCGGGCCTGGCTAGGGAAAAACTGTTTTTT. Translated: CASSLSPGLAREKLFF.

This chain links TRBV4-3 with TRBJ1-4; the D is unclear. The germline V gene has CDR1 LGHNA and CDR2 YSLEER. Trimming pared 3 bases from V and 3 bases from J, leaving 11 bases between. The CDR3 covers 15 residues. CDR3 DNA sequence: TGCGCCAGCAGCCATAACGCGCGGTCTAATGAAAAACTGTTTTTT. It yields the protein CASSHNARSNEKLFF.